These 15 T cell receptor beta chains were sequenced from one sample in a study of T cell repertoires in cytomegalovirus infection. TCRdb fed the reads into MiXCR, producing one record per CDR3 protein. The table lists around 570,000 distinct CDR3 sequences, approximately 40% of them singletons. Their antigens remain unidentified. The sequencing used cultured PBMCs, collected from culture after CMV antigen stimulation. The receptors originated from a human donor in good health (CMV status not recorded). Some clones in this sample may be carry-over from other donors' samples.

This clonotype was counted between two and nine times. J is TRBJ1-5 and V is TRBV7-2; D is possibly TRBD1 (5 bases). V lost 8 bases and J 4 bases, leaving 15 bases between the germline ends. Germline CDR1 SGHTA, CDR2 FQGNSA. The CDR3 loop spans 14 amino acids. CDR3 nucleotide sequence: TGTGCCAGCGCGGGCGCCGGGGGGAATCAGCCCCAGCATTTT. Protein: CASAGAGGNQPQHF.

The V gene is TRBV13, the J gene TRBJ1-2, with 11 bases matching TRBD1. The germline V gene encodes CDR1 PRHDT and CDR2 FYEKMQ (reference sequence). The CDR3 is 16 amino acids. V shed 5 bases and J 2 bases; nucleotides not matched to a gene: 7. CDR3 sequence: CASSPGQGALNYGYTF. CDR3 DNA sequence: TGTGCCAGCAGCCCCGGACAGGGGGCGTTAAACTATGGCTACACCTTC.

This clonotype was recorded only once. The rearrangement uses TRBV20-1 and TRBJ1-5, with D maybe TRBD1 (5 bases). Per the germline V gene, CDR1 is DFQATT and CDR2 is SNEGSKA (reference sequence). Trimming left V 1 base short and J 7 bases short, with 14 bases between. The CDR3 sequence is 14 residues long. DNA for the CDR3: TGCAGTGCTAGAGTCACGGGACTTGGACAGCCCCAGCATTTT. It codes for CSARVTGLGQPQHF.

This rearrangement joins TRBV7-6 to TRBJ2-2; tentative D call: TRBD2 (6 bases). CDR3 length equals 16 residues. V was shortened by 1 base and J by 3 bases, with 12 bases between the two germline ends. Germline lookup yields CDR1 SGHVS and CDR2 FNYEAQ. CDR3 sequence (DNA): TGTGCCAGCAGCTTAGTGGGGGGATCGTACACCGGGGAGCTGTTTTTT. It specifies CASSLVGGSYTGELFF.

This rearrangement joins TRBV28 to TRBJ2-5, with a possible D match to TRBD2 (5 bases). Trimming cost V 6 bases and J 5 bases, with 10 bases left between them. The CDR3 length is 12 residues. Germline V gene sequence: CDR1 MDHEN, CDR2 SYDVKM. The CDR3 is CASRAGLETQYF. CDR3 nucleotides: TGTGCCAGCAGGGCGGGCTTGGAGACCCAGTACTTC. Supplemented by reference TRBV28 and TRBJ2-5, the full variable domain reads DVKVTQSSRYLVKRTGEKVFLECVQDMDHENMFWYRQDPGLGLRLIYFSYDVKMKEKGDIPEGYSVSREKKERFSLILESASTNQTSMYLCASRAGLETQYFGPGTRLLVL.

The chain couples TRBV7-8 to TRBJ2-1; 9 nucleotides line up with TRBD2. V lost 4 bases, J lost 0 bases, and 4 bases stayed unmatched. Germline CDR1 is SGHVS and CDR2 is FQNEAQ. The CDR3 covers 16 residues. CDR3 protein: CASSYLAGPSYNEQFF. The CDR3 bases are TGTGCCAGCAGCTACCTAGCGGGACCCTCCTACAATGAGCAGTTCTTC. Based on the CDR3 plus reference TRBV7-8 and TRBJ2-1, the full variable domain is GAGVSQSPRYKVAKRGQDVALRCDPISGHVSLFWYQQALGQGPEFLTYFQNEAQLDKSGLPSDRFFAERPEGSVSTLKIQRTQQEDSAVYLCASSYLAGPSYNEQFFGPGTRLTVL.

The chain carries TRBV7-2 and TRBJ2-4; TRBD2 might be the D (6 bases). The germline V gene has CDR1 SGHTA and CDR2 FQGNSA. The CDR3 totals 16 residues. Trimming cost V 4 bases and J 3 bases, with 16 bases left between them. CDR3 nucleotides: TGTGCCAGCAGCTCGCTAGCGATGTATGTCAAAAACATTCAGTACTTC. Translating it yields CASSSLAMYVKNIQYF.

The table lists this clonotype with a few counts. The chain recombines TRBV7-9 with TRBJ1-3, with D possibly matching TRBD1 (5 bases). Germline CDR1 SEHNR, CDR2 FQNEAQ (reference sequence). With 2 bases removed from V and 0 bases from J, the gap between germline ends came to 11 bases. The CDR3 sequence is 16 residues long. The CDR3 coding sequence is TGTGCCAGCAGCTTACGAGGCAGGGACTCTGGAAACACCATATATTTT. Translating it yields CASSLRGRDSGNTIYF. The full variable domain, rest sourced from reference TRBV7-9 and TRBJ1-3, is DTGVSQNPRHKITKRGQNVTFRCDPISEHNRLYWYRQTLGQGPEFLTYFQNEAQLEKSRLLSDRFSAERPKGSFSTLEIQRTEQGDSAMYLCASSLRGRDSGNTIYFGEGSWLTVV.

V and J are TRBV4-2 and TRBJ2-1, with D possibly being TRBD1 or TRBD2 (5 bases each). V shed 4 bases and J shed 7 bases, with 14 bases lying between them. The CDR3 has 14 residues. CDR1 is LGHNA and CDR2 is YNFKEQ in the germline V gene. The CDR3 reads CASSRPGLGNEQFF. CDR3 DNA: TGTGCCAGCAGCCGCCCGGGGCTTGGAAATGAGCAGTTCTTC.

This clonotype turned up a few times. This sequence joins TRBV12-3 or TRBV12-4 and TRBJ2-6; D unclear. The CDR3 length is 16 residues. V was cut by 1 base and J by 0 bases, with 7 bases left in between. CDR3 nucleotides: TGTGCCAGCAGTTTAGGTGCCGGCTCTGGGGCCAACGTCCTGACTTTC. Its translation is CASSLGAGSGANVLTF.

The chain carries TRBV19 and TRBJ2-1; D may be TRBD1 or TRBD2 (5 bases each). CDR3 length equals 13 residues. V was pared by 2 bases and J by 6 bases, with 8 bases between. Germline loops: CDR1 LNHDA, CDR2 SQIVND (reference sequence). The chain's CDR3 is CASSIRDPNEQFF. The CDR3 nucleotides read TGTGCCAGTAGTATACGGGACCCCAATGAGCAGTTCTTC.

This clonotype turned up a few times. This chain connects TRBV6-1 to TRBJ2-2; D not resolved. The ends were cut back, 2 bases at V and 6 bases at J, with 4 bases in the middle. This CDR3 is built from 12 residues. Germline assignment: CDR1 MNHNS and CDR2 SASEGT. This CDR3 reads CASSEPAGELFF. CDR3 in DNA: TGTGCCAGCAGTGAACCAGCCGGGGAGCTGTTTTTT.

Only a few counts were recorded for this clonotype. The chain uses TRBV7-2 and TRBJ1-5; unclear D gene. This CDR3 has 15 amino acids. Looked up from germline, CDR1 is SGHTA and CDR2 is FQGNSA. V was shortened by 8 bases and J by 4 bases, with 18 bases between the two germline ends. The CDR3 spells CASPQEDKRNQPQHF. The CDR3 nucleotides are TGTGCCAGCCCCCAGGAAGACAAACGAAATCAGCCCCAGCATTTT.

The gene calls are TRBV6-2 or TRBV6-3 and TRBJ2-5, with 7 bases identical to TRBD1. J gave up 7 bases and V 6 bases, and 5 bases lay outside the gene matches. This CDR3 has 12 residues. Germline loops: CDR1 MNHEY, CDR2 SVGEGT. This CDR3 reads CASRRQGGTQYF. The CDR3 DNA follows: TGTGCCAGCAGGAGACAGGGTGGGACCCAGTACTTC.

V and J are TRBV14 and TRBJ2-7; unclear D gene. V lost 0 bases, J lost 4 bases, and 19 bases lay in between. CDR1 SGHDN and CDR2 FVKESK come from the germline V gene. The CDR3 has 17 amino acids. CDR3 protein: CASSQDEWAHVRYEQYF. The CDR3, as DNA: TGTGCCAGCAGCCAAGATGAATGGGCACATGTACGGTACGAGCAGTACTTC.